A single sample gave rise to the 5 T cell receptor beta chains below, sequenced in a study of CD8+ T cells in alopecia areata. As the sequencing template, cDNA was produced by extracting RNA and reverse transcribing it. The protocol was immunoSEQ multiplex PCR, while the TCRdb copy is restricted to in-frame clones and leaves out a portion. The sample lists around 250,000 clones, roughly two thirds occurring once. Sequenced material: CD4+ T cells sorted from blood, taken at week 0. The source of these receptors is a human donor with alopecia areata.

The chain joins TRBV5-6 to TRBJ2-3; D tentatively fits TRBD1 or TRBD2 (5 bases each). V was shortened by 0 bases and J by 0 bases, with 11 bases between the two germline ends. The CDR3 consists of 16 residues. The germline V gene encodes CDR1 SGHDT and CDR2 YYEEEE. The CDR3 reads CASSLGRGASTDTQYF. CDR3 DNA sequence: TGTGCCAGCAGCTTGGGGCGAGGGGCAAGCACAGATACGCAGTATTTT.

The chain uses TRBV11-2 and TRBJ2-1; 11 positions agree with TRBD2. The V and J ends lost 5 bases and 7 bases, in that order; junction bases with no gene match: 7. Per the germline V gene, CDR1 is SGHAT and CDR2 is FQNNGV. The CDR3 sequence is 15 residues long. CDR3 coding DNA: TGTGCCAGCAGCCCGTTAGCGGGGGGGTGGAATGAGCAGTTCTTC. Translating gives CASSPLAGGWNEQFF.

The chain employs TRBV29-1 and TRBJ2-7, with 10 bases fitting TRBD2. CDR3 length equals 15 residues. The V gene's germline CDR1 is SQVTM and CDR2 ANQGSEA. Trimming at V came to 5 bases and at J to 2 bases, leaving 9 bases not matched to a gene. The CDR3 sequence is CSVLRLAGTTYEQYF. The CDR3 coding sequence is TGCAGCGTTCTCCGACTAGCGGGCACCACCTACGAGCAGTACTTC.

This rearrangement joins TRBV29-1 to TRBJ1-5; D gene uncertain. Trimming cost V 0 bases and J 0 bases, with 0 bases left between them. The CDR3 covers 12 residues. Germline CDR1 is SQVTM and CDR2 is ANQGSEA. The CDR3 nucleotides read TGCAGCGTTGAAGATAGCAATCAGCCCCAGCATTTT. Its translation is CSVEDSNQPQHF.

J is TRBJ2-2 and V is TRBV2; the match to TRBD1 covers 8 bases. CDR3 size: 14 residues. Trimming removed 7 bases from V and 2 bases from J; junction bases left unmatched: 3. Germline V gene sequence: CDR1 SNHLY, CDR2 FYNNEI. The CDR3 loop is CASKDRANTGELFF. The CDR3, as DNA: TGTGCCAGCAAGGACAGGGCTAACACCGGGGAGCTGTTTTTT.